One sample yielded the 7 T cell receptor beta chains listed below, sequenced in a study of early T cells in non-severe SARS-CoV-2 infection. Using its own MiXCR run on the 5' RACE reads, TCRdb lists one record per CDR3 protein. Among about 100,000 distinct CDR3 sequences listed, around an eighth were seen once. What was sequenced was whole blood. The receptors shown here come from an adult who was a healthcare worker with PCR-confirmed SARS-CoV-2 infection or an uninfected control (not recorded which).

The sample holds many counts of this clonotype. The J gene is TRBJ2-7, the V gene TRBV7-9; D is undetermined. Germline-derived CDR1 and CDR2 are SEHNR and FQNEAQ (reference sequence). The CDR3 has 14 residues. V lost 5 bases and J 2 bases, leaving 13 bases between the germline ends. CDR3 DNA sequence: TGTGCCAGCAGCCTGATAGGAGAAACCTACGAGCAGTACTTC. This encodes CASSLIGETYEQYF.

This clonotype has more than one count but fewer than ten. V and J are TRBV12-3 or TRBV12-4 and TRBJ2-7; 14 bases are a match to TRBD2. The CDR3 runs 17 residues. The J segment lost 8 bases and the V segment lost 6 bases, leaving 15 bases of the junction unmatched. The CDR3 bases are TGTGCCAGCAGGCCCGGGACTAGCGGGGGATATACGTTTAAGCAGTACTTC. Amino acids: CASRPGTSGGYTFKQYF.

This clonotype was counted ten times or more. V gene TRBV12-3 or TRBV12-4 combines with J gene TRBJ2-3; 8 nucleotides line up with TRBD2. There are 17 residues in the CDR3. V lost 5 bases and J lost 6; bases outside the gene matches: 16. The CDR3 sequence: CASSRGGAGGSLDTQYF. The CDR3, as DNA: TGTGCCAGCAGTCGAGGGGGGGCGGGAGGTTCCTTGGATACGCAGTATTTT.

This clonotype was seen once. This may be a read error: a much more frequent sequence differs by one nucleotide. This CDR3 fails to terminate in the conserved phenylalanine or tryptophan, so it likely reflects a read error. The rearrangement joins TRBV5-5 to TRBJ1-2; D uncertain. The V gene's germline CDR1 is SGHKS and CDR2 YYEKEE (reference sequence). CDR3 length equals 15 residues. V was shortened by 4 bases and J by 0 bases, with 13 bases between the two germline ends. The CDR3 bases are TGTGCCAGCAGCCGAATGCGGGAGACTAACTATGGCTACACCATC. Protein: CASSRMRETNYGYTI.

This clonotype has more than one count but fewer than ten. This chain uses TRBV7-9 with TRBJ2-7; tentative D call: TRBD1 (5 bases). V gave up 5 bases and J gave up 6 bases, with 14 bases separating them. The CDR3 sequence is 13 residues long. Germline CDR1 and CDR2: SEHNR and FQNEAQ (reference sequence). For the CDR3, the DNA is TGTGCCAGCAGCCCAGGGTTCCTGGGCGAGCAGTACTTC. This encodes CASSPGFLGEQYF.

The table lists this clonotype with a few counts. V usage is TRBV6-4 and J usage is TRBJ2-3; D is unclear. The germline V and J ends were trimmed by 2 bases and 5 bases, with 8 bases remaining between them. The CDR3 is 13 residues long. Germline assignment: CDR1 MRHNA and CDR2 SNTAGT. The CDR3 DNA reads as TGTGCCAGCAGTGACACGACCAAAGATACGCAGTATTTT. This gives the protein CASSDTTKDTQYF.

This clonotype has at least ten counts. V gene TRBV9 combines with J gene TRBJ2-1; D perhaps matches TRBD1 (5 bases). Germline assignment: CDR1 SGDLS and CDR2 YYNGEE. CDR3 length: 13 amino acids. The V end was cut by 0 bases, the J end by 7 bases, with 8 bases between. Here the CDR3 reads CASSVGQGNEQFF. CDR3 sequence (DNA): TGTGCCAGCAGCGTAGGGCAGGGAAATGAGCAGTTCTTC.